Listed here are 16 T cell receptor beta chains from one sample, sequenced in a study of T cells after yellow fever vaccination. TCRdb reprocessed the 5' RACE reads via MiXCR and lists one record per CDR3 protein. Of approximately 93,000 distinct CDR3 sequences detected, under 6.5% appear once; the ten largest clones hold under 50%. The input for sequencing was CD8+ T cells sorted from PBMCs, taken 10 days after the yellow fever booster vaccination. The receptors shown here come from a man in his late teens or twenties who received the YFV17D yellow fever vaccine.

The J gene is TRBJ2-1, the V gene TRBV29-1; 10 bases are shared with TRBD2. The CDR3 has 15 amino acids. The V segment lost 5 bases and the J segment 2 bases; nucleotides outside the gene matches: 6. Germline CDR1 SQVTM, CDR2 ANQGSEA. The CDR3 DNA is TGCAGCGTTCTCCTGCTAGCGGGAGCCTACAATGAGCAGTTCTTC. Amino acid sequence: CSVLLLAGAYNEQFF.

Judged by abundance, this clonotype is large. The genes are TRBV4-3 and TRBJ2-1, with 10 bases that match TRBD1. This CDR3 comprises 15 residues. Trimming took 1 base from V and 3 from J; bases not matched to a gene: 0. In germline, CDR1 is LGHNA, CDR2 YSLEER. This CDR3 is CASSQGTGGYNEQFF. The CDR3 nucleotides are TGCGCCAGCAGCCAAGGGACAGGGGGCTACAATGAGCAGTTCTTC.

The rearrangement joins TRBV4-1 to TRBJ2-7, with a possible D match to TRBD1 (6 bases). Trimming removed 0 bases at V and 3 bases at J, with 12 bases between. The germline V gene encodes CDR1 MGHRA and CDR2 YSYEKL. The CDR3 extends over 15 amino acids. The CDR3, as DNA: TGCGCCAGCAGCCAAGATCAGGGGCAGGGCTACGAGCAGTACTTC. It is translated as CASSQDQGQGYEQYF.

V gene TRBV11-2 combines with J gene TRBJ2-5, with 9 bases aligning to TRBD1. Germline V lookup: CDR1 SGHAT, CDR2 FQNNGV. The J segment lost 3 bases and the V segment lost 2 bases, leaving 1 base of the junction unmatched. The CDR3 extends over 14 amino acids. CDR3 coding DNA: TGTGCCAGCAGCTTAAGGGACAGGGAAGAGACCCAGTACTTC. Translation gives CASSLRDREETQYF.

The chain recombines TRBV7-9 with TRBJ1-2; D unclear. From germline, CDR1 is SEHNR and CDR2 FQNEAQ (reference sequence). The CDR3 runs to 11 residues. The V end lost 8 bases, the J end lost 8 bases, and 12 bases lay between the germline ends. Here the CDR3 DNA reads TGTGCCAGCTGGGCCTCTCGGGGCTACACCTTC. Its translation: CASWASRGYTF.

This chain uses TRBV7-9 with TRBJ1-1; tentatively, D is TRBD1 (5 bases). There are 14 residues in the CDR3. Germline-derived CDR1 and CDR2 are SEHNR and FQNEAQ (reference sequence). V was shortened by 2 bases and J by 8 bases, with 15 bases between the two germline ends. The CDR3 loop reads CASSLTDSDSEAFF. CDR3 DNA sequence: TGTGCCAGCAGCTTAACAGATAGTGACAGCGAAGCTTTCTTT.

As DNA, the CDR3 is TGTGCCTGGAGTCGTTCAGAGACAGATACGCAGTATTTT. Its protein product is CAWSRSETDTQYF. The genes are TRBV30 and TRBJ2-3; no clear D gene. V lost 2 bases to trimming and J lost 3 bases, with 9 bases between them. This CDR3 comprises 13 residues. Germline CDR1 reads GTSNPN; CDR2 reads SVGIG (reference sequence).

This clonotype was observed many times. The chain recombines TRBV7-8 with TRBJ2-1; D gene unclear. Germline loops: CDR1 SGHVS, CDR2 FQNEAQ. The CDR3 runs 15 residues. V was shortened by 3 bases and J by 2 bases, with 11 bases between the two germline ends. CDR3 in amino acids: CASSFGVYTYNEQFF. In DNA, the CDR3 is TGTGCCAGCAGCTTCGGAGTTTACACCTACAATGAGCAGTTCTTC.

This clonotype was recorded at least ten times. The rearrangement links TRBV12-3 or TRBV12-4 to TRBJ1-2, with a possible D match to TRBD1 (6 bases). This CDR3 spans 13 amino acids. Trimming took 6 bases from V and 2 from J, leaving 10 bases between them. CDR3 amino acids: CASSPTGNYGYTF. CDR3 sequence (DNA): TGTGCCAGCAGCCCCACAGGGAACTATGGCTACACCTTC.

This clonotype was picked up a small number of times. This chain uses TRBV9 with TRBJ2-2; tentatively, D is TRBD2 (5 bases). Trimming removed 1 base from V and 6 bases from J, with 7 bases in between. This CDR3 is built from 13 residues. Germline CDR1 SGDLS, CDR2 YYNGEE. The CDR3 nucleotides read TGTGCCAGCAGCGTATCGGGGTCCGGGGAGCTGTTTTTT. It codes for CASSVSGSGELFF.

CDR3 coding DNA: TGTGCCAGCAGTTTAGAGCCAGCGGGGGTGGAGACCCAGTACTTC. This gives the protein CASSLEPAGVETQYF. The chain has TRBV27 and TRBJ2-5; 8 bases agree with TRBD2. CDR1 MNHEY and CDR2 SMNVEV come from the germline V gene (reference sequence). The length of the CDR3 is 15 residues. With 2 bases clipped from V and 5 bases from J, the junction kept 7 bases outside the gene matches.

This clonotype turned up a few times. This chain connects TRBV20-1 to TRBJ2-3; 14 bases are shared with TRBD2. V trimming: 7 bases; J trimming: 7 bases; junction bases outside the gene matches: 4. Germline CDR1 and CDR2: DFQATT and SNEGSKA (reference sequence). The CDR3 runs 13 residues. The CDR3 sequence: CSVRTSGGYTQYF. CDR3 coding DNA: TGCAGTGTCCGGACTAGCGGGGGGTATACGCAGTATTTT.

This clonotype was seen many times. This chain uses TRBV4-1 with TRBJ2-1; possible D gene TRBD1, 6 bases. Germline V gene data show CDR1 as MGHRA and CDR2 as YSYEKL. The V and J ends lost 3 bases and 9 bases respectively, with 12 bases between them. This CDR3 has 13 residues. CDR3 sequence (DNA): TGCGCCAGCAGCCATGCAGGGGATCGTGAGCAGTTCTTC. This codes for CASSHAGDREQFF.

This clonotype was found many times. J is TRBJ2-3 and V is TRBV4-1; D not resolved. V gave up 2 bases and J gave up 6 bases, with 6 bases separating them. The CDR3 sequence is 12 residues long. CDR1 MGHRA and CDR2 YSYEKL come from the germline V gene. The CDR3: CASSQTGDTQYF. In nucleotides, the CDR3 is TGCGCCAGCAGCCAAACTGGGGATACGCAGTATTTT.

V and J are TRBV7-9 and TRBJ2-2, with 9 nucleotides matching TRBD2. The CDR3 has 17 amino acids. The J segment lost 1 base and the V segment lost 5 bases, leaving 8 bases of the junction unmatched. Germline V lookup: CDR1 SEHNR, CDR2 FQNEAQ (reference sequence). In DNA, the CDR3 is TGTGCCAGCAGCCGCGCCCGACTAGCGGTGAACACCGGGGAGCTGTTTTTT. As protein: CASSRARLAVNTGELFF.

To note about this clonotype: A junction boundary mismatches the germline segment, possibly from a read error. This chain uses TRBV27 with TRBJ2-1; 8 bases match TRBD2. This CDR3 has 15 residues. The germline V gene has CDR1 MNHEY and CDR2 SMNVEV (reference sequence). The CDR3 bases are TGTGCCAGCAGCCTGGGCGGGGGGCCGTACACTGAGCAGTTCTTC. Translating gives CASSLGGGPYTEQFF.